One T cell receptor beta chain is described in this entry. Its antigen target is currently unknown. The sample holds no much larger clone one base away, and base qualities are not on file. Libraries were constructed by PCR. TCR sequencing of DNA from cultured CD4+ T cells used the Oncomine TCR Beta short-read assay at the Johns Hopkins FTIC core. Genomic DNA was extracted from the cultured CD4+ T cells with the QIAamp micro DNA kit. Oncomine TCR Beta libraries from cultured CD4+ T cells were pooled with unique dual indexes and sequenced on an Illumina iSeq 100. As for the original processing: Non-productive sequences were filtered out, and CDR3s that did not start with C, did not end with F or W, or were shorter than 7 amino acids were discarded. The MANAFEST web application identified antigen-specific clonotypes by comparing peptide-stimulated wells against reference wells and other culture wells. To be called positive, a clone needed an FDR below 0.05, an odds ratio above 5, and a productive frequency above 0.1% in at least two of three replicate wells. A clonotype counted as cross-reactive if it showed significant expansion both in the SARS-CoV-2 spike wells and in at least one common cold coronavirus spike condition. Using R version 3.6.1, CDR3 homology was evaluated through Levenshtein distances (stringdist) along with unrooted phylogenetic trees (ape). TCRdb applied fastp at Q25 and MiXCR to the public reads, then kept only in-frame beta chains. Rows with a matching CDR3 protein are joined into one entry that keeps the most common DNA and genes. TCRdb, not the original authors, processed these V and J calls. The sample contains roughly 9,600 distinct CDR3 sequences, about a quarter of them found a single time. The ten largest make up about an eighth of the sample.

The sample's treatment or condition label is to be understood as: approximately 10-day PBMC culture with coronavirus spike peptide pools or control peptides (ViraFEST assay). To expand antigen-specific T cells with peptide pools and then pick out the expanded clonotypes through TCR sequencing, the study relied on the ViraFEST assay. Positive SARS-CoV-2 PCR tests in the convalescent patients dated from March to December 2020, before Alpha, Beta and Delta variants emerged in the United States. More than 1.5 million PBMCs per well were cultured in IMDM with 5% human AB serum and approximately 9.8 IU/ml IL-2, plus 10 ug/ml peptide pools. On days 3 and 7, half of the culture medium was replaced with fresh IL-2-containing medium. Once the cells had been in culture for about 10 days, the EasySep CD4+ T cell isolation kit was used to isolate CD4+ T cells by negative selection. Ficoll-Paque Plus gradient centrifugation was used to isolate PBMCs from whole blood, and the isolated PBMCs were then either used fresh or cryopreserved at -140C. Culture conditions were generally each tested in triplicate wells.

This sample is drawn from a study of vaccination and CD4 T cells after COVID-19 (dated 2022 in TCRdb). With regard to the full study: SARS-CoV-2 positivity had been established in the convalescent patients by nasal swab PCR, and mild disease was recorded in roughly 10 of these patients and severe disease in one. In around nine COVID-19 convalescent patients and a handful of infection-naive healthy vaccine recipients, the spike-specific CD4+ TCR repertoire before mRNA vaccination was compared with the repertoire after mRNA vaccination. Post-COVID blood samples from convalescent patients were collected a median of approximately 93 days after diagnosis, with a range of 35 to 161 days. Participants got two doses of the Pfizer-BioNTech BNT162b2 vaccine (n=8) or two doses of the Moderna mRNA-1273 vaccine (n=2). Post-vaccine blood samples were taken a median of about 70 days after the second vaccine dose, with a range of roughly 14 to 241 days. In the convalescent cohort there were six males and four females, among whom were two Hispanic individuals, seven Caucasians, two Asians and one multiracial person. Overlapping spike peptide pools from SARS-CoV-2 and from the common cold coronaviruses HCoV-NL63, HCoV-OC43 and HCoV-229E were used as culture stimuli. As controls, cultures received a CEFX viral epitope pool (the positive control), an HIV-1 Nef peptide pool (the negative control), or no peptide at all.

What the authors observed across the whole study: Of the vaccine-specific clones found in convalescent patients, nearly all (304 of 307) were mono-reactive for SARS-CoV-2 spike instead of being cross-reactive with common cold coronaviruses. Although the median number of SARS-CoV-2-reactive clonotypes went up from roughly 19 after infection to 35 to 40 after vaccination, the increase was not significant. The number of convalescent patients in the study was relatively small, and the study did not examine early timepoints following natural infection. Among convalescent patients, a median roughly 84% of the SARS-CoV-2-reactive clones seen after vaccination appeared only after vaccination, which suggests priming specific to the vaccine.

The germline V gene encodes CDR1 MGHRA and CDR2 YSYEKL. Trimming removed 5 bases from V and 8 bases from J; the gene matches leave 9 bases unexplained. Counted from cysteine to phenylalanine, this CDR3 has 13 amino acids. The CDR3 DNA has 39 bases and is translated from base 1. Here the chain combines TRBV4-1 and TRBJ2-7; TRBD1 matches 7 bases in the middle. The receptor was isolated from a human donor who had recovered from COVID-19. Source: CD4+ T cells from blood, cultured in vitro, taken after SARS-CoV-2 vaccination. The CDR3 amino acid sequence is: CASSGTAEWKQYF. The sequenced DNA is TGCGCCAGCAGCGGGACAGCCGAGTGGAAGCAGTACTTC.